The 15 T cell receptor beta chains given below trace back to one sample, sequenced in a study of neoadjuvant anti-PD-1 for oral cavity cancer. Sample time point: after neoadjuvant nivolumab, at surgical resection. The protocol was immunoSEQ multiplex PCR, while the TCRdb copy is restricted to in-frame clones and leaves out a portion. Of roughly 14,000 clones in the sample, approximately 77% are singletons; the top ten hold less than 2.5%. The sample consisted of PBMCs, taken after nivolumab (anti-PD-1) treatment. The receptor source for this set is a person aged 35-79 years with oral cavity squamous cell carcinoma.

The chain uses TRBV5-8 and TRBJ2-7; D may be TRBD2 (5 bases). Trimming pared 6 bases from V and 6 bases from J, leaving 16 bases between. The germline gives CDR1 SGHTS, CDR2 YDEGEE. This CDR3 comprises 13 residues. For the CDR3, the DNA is TGTGCCAGCACCCTTCCCGACGAGGGCGAGCAGTACTTC. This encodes CASTLPDEGEQYF.

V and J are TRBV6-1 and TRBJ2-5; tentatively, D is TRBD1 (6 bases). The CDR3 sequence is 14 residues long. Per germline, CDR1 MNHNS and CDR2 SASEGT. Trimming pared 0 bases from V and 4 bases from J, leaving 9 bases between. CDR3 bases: TGTGCCAGCAGTGAAGCTCAAGGGGGAGAGACCCAGTACTTC. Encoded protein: CASSEAQGGETQYF.

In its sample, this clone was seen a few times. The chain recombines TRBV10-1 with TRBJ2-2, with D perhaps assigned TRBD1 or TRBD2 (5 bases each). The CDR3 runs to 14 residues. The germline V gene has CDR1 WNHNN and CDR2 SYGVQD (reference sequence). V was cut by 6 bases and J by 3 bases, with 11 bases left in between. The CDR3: CASRRDLDTGELFF. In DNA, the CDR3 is TGCGCCAGCAGACGGGACCTAGACACCGGGGAGCTGTTTTTT.

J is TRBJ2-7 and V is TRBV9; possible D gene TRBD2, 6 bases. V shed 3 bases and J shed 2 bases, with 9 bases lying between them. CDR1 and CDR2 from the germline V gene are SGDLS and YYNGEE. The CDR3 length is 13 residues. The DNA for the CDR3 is TGTGCCAGCAGCGGTAGCGGAACCTACGAGCAGTACTTC. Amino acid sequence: CASSGSGTYEQYF.

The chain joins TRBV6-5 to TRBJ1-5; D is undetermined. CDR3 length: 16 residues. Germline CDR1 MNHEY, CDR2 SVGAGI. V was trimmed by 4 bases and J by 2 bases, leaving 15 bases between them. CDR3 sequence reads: CASSSRASVGNQPQHF. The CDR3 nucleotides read TGTGCCAGCAGTTCCCGGGCCTCCGTCGGCAATCAGCCCCAGCATTTT.

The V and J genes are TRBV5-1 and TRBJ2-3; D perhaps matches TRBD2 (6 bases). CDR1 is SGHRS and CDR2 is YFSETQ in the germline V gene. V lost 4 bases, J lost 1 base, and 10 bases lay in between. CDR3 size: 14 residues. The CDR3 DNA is TGCGCCAGCAGCCCCGAGCGGGGCACAGATACGCAGTATTTT. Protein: CASSPERGTDTQYF.

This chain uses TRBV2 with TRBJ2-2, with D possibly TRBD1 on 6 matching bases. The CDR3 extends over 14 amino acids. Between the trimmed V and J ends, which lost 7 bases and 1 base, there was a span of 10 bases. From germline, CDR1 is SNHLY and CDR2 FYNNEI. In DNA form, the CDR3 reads TGTGCCAGCATAGTGGGACAGAACACCGGGGAGCTGTTTTTT. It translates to CASIVGQNTGELFF.

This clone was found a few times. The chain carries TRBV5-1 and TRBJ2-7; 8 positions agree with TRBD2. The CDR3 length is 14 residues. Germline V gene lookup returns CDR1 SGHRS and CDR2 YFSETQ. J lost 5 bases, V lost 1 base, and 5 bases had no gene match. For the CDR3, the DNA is TGCGCCAGCAGCTTGACAAGCGGGAGTCACGAGCAGTACTTC. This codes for CASSLTSGSHEQYF.

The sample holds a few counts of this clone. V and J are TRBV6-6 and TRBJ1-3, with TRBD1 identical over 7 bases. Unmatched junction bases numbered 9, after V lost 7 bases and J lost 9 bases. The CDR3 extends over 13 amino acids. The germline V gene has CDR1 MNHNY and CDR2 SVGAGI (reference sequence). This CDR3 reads CASNGQVEATIYF. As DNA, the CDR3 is TGTGCCAGCAACGGACAGGTAGAAGCCACCATATATTTT.

The CDR3 reads CASSNSGSGRQYF. CDR3 DNA: TGTGCCAGCAGCAACAGCGGGAGCGGGCGGCAGTATTTT. J is TRBJ2-3 and V is TRBV14; 8 nucleotides match TRBD2. CDR3 length: 13 amino acids. Germline CDR1 and CDR2: SGHDN and FVKESK. Losses at the gene ends were 5 bases for V and 11 bases for J; bases not matched to a gene: 9.

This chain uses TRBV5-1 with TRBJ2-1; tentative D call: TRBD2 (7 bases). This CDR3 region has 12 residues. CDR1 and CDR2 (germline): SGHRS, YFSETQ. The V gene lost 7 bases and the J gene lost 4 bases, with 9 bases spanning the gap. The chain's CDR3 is CASGGAYNEQFF. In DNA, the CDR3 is TGCGCCAGCGGGGGGGCGTACAATGAGCAGTTCTTC. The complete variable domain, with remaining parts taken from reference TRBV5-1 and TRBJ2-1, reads KAGVTQTPRYLIKTRGQQVTLSCSPISGHRSVSWYQQTPGQGLQFLFEYFSETQRNKGNFPGRFSGRQFSNSRSEMNVSTLELGDSALYLCASGGAYNEQFFGPGTRLTVL.

The CDR3 sequence: CASAGGFMGYEQYF. The CDR3 coding sequence is TGTGCCAGCGCTGGTGGTTTTATGGGGTACGAGCAGTACTTC. This rearrangement joins TRBV28 to TRBJ2-7, with D hard to call. CDR1 is MDHEN, CDR2 SYDVKM, per germline. The CDR3 is 14 residues long. The V end was cut by 8 bases, the J end by 4 bases, with 18 bases between.

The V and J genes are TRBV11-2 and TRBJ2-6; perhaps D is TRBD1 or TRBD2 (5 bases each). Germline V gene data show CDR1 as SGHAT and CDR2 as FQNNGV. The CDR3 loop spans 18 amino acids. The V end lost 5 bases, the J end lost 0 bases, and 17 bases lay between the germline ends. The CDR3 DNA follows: TGTGCCAGCAGCCCCCTTGGGGGTTCGGTCTCTGGGGCCAACGTCCTGACTTTC. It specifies CASSPLGGSVSGANVLTF. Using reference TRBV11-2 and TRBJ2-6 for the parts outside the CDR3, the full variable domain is EAGVAQSPRYKIIEKRQSVAFWCNPISGHATLYWYQQILGQGPKLLIQFQNNGVVDDSQLPKDRFSAERLKGVDSTLKIQPAKLEDSAVYLCASSPLGGSVSGANVLTFGAGSRLTVL.

CDR3 sequence (DNA): TGCGCCAGCAGCCAGCGGGGGGAGACCCAGTACTTC. Translation: CASSQRGETQYF. V gene TRBV5-1 combines with J gene TRBJ2-5; 8 bases align to TRBD2. V was pared by 4 bases and J by 5 bases, with 1 base of the junction left unmatched. The CDR3 extends over 12 amino acids. Germline V gene lookup returns CDR1 SGHRS and CDR2 YFSETQ.

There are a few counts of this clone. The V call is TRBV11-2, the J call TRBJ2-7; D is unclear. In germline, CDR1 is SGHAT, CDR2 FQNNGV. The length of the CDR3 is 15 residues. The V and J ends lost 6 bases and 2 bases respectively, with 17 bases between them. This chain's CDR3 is CASRSLGQLTYEQYF. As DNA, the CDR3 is TGTGCCAGCAGGTCCCTTGGCCAGCTAACCTACGAGCAGTACTTC.